Shown below are 5 T cell receptor beta chains from a single sample sequenced in a study of blood T cell repertoires in COVID-19. Using immunoSEQ multiplex PCR, the repertoire was profiled, and TCRdb retains in-frame clones only, with some absent. There are 160,000 or so clones in the sample; approximately 86% occur only once, and about 2.5% lies in the top ten. The sequencing input was peripheral blood. The receptors here all came from a woman in her 70s with acute or convalescent COVID-19.

In DNA, the CDR3 is TGTGCCTGGAGGCCCCGAGGGAGATATAATTCACCCCTCCACTTT. Translated: CAWRPRGRYNSPLHF. This chain uses TRBV30 with TRBJ1-6, with no clear D. This CDR3 comprises 15 residues. Germline CDR1 and CDR2: GTSNPN and SVGIG (reference sequence). V was shortened by 3 bases and J by 4 bases, with 13 bases between the two germline ends.

This sequence joins TRBV7-2 and TRBJ2-7, with 8 positions matching TRBD1. Germline trimming cut 3 bases from V and 2 bases from J; bases unmatched to any gene: 9. The CDR3 totals 16 residues. Germline V gene sequence: CDR1 SGHTA, CDR2 FQGNSA. In DNA, the CDR3 is TGTGCCAGCAGCTTTGGCCCCGGGACAGGTGCCTACGAGCAGTACTTC. It translates to CASSFGPGTGAYEQYF.

This chain joins TRBV2 and TRBJ2-7, with D unclear. The germline V gene has CDR1 SNHLY and CDR2 FYNNEI. This CDR3 contains 14 residues. V lost 8 bases and J 0 bases, leaving 14 bases between the germline ends. CDR3 protein: CASYEWARSYEQYF. CDR3 nucleotides: TGTGCCAGCTACGAGTGGGCCCGCTCCTACGAGCAGTACTTC.

The rearrangement joins TRBV15 to TRBJ2-1; TRBD2 agrees at 8 bases. The trim removed 2 bases at V and 4 bases at J, leaving 4 bases unmatched. The CDR3 spans 15 residues. The V gene's germline CDR1 is LNHNV and CDR2 YYDKDF (reference sequence). CDR3 DNA sequence: TGTGCCACCAGCAGACCGGGACTAGATTACAATGAGCAGTTCTTC. It translates to CATSRPGLDYNEQFF.

This chain links TRBV11-2 with TRBJ1-2, with D perhaps TRBD1 (6 bases). Germline-derived CDR1 and CDR2 are SGHAT and FQNNGV. The CDR3 sequence is 13 residues long. Trimming took 5 bases from V and 2 from J, leaving 9 bases between them. The CDR3 DNA reads TGTGCCAGCAGCCCAGACAGGAACTATGGCTACACCTTC. Its protein product is CASSPDRNYGYTF.